The 23 T cell receptor beta chains listed next were all sequenced from one sample in a study of blood T cell repertoires in COVID-19. This table comes from immunoSEQ multiplex PCR, and its TCRdb copy is limited to in-frame clones, with some not included. The sample holds tens of thousands of clones, about 90% seen once. The sequenced sample was peripheral blood. These receptor sequences come from a human donor in a cohort sampled during active COVID-19.

This clone was found once. The chain has TRBV6-5 and TRBJ2-3; D uncertain. Germline assignment: CDR1 MNHEY and CDR2 SVGAGI. V was pared by 2 bases and J by 3 bases, with 6 bases between. The CDR3 is made up of 13 amino acids. In DNA form, the CDR3 reads TGTGCCAGCAGTTACGGCAGAACAGATACGCAGTATTTT. It specifies CASSYGRTDTQYF.

CDR3 loop: CASSPPGLATYEQYF. In nucleotides, the CDR3 is TGTGCCAGCAGCCCCCCGGGACTAGCGACCTACGAGCAGTACTTC. This chain joins TRBV7-2 and TRBJ2-7; 10 bases map to TRBD2. V trimming: 5 bases; J trimming: 2 bases; junction bases outside the gene matches: 6. The CDR3 spans 15 residues. CDR1 is SGHTA and CDR2 is FQGNSA in the germline V gene.

The chain recombines TRBV6-5 with TRBJ2-2, with a weak D call TRBD1 (6 bases). Germline CDR1 reads MNHEY; CDR2 reads SVGAGI. There are 15 residues in the CDR3. V was cut by 0 bases and J by 6 bases, with 11 bases left in between. The CDR3 DNA sequence: TGTGCCAGCAGTTACTCGATAACAGGGTCCGGGGAGCTGTTTTTT. Translated, it gives CASSYSITGSGELFF.

This CDR3 reads CASCTNTGELFF. CDR3 sequence (DNA): TGTGCCAGTTGTACGAACACCGGGGAGCTGTTTTTT. This chain links TRBV18 with TRBJ2-2; no clear D gene. V was cut by 9 bases and J by 0 bases, with 5 bases left in between. The germline V gene encodes CDR1 KGHSH and CDR2 LQKENI. The CDR3 covers 12 residues.

The chain has TRBV7-9 and TRBJ1-1; no clear D. Germline CDR1 reads SEHNR; CDR2 reads FQNEAQ (reference sequence). The V and J ends lost 5 bases and 8 bases respectively, with 15 bases between them. This CDR3 spans 13 amino acids. This chain's CDR3 is CASSQSGVAEAFF. Written as DNA, the CDR3 is TGTGCCAGCAGCCAAAGCGGGGTAGCCGAAGCTTTCTTT.

This clone showed up just once. The chain couples TRBV18 to TRBJ2-7; 7 bases fit TRBD2. Unmatched junction bases numbered 9, after V lost 3 bases and J lost 1 base. CDR1 and CDR2 (germline): KGHSH, LQKENI. The CDR3 runs to 16 residues. CDR3 protein: CASSPRSLGGSYEQYF. The CDR3 DNA is TGTGCCAGCTCACCGCGGTCCCTGGGGGGGTCCTACGAGCAGTACTTC.

The chain is built from TRBV6-5 and TRBJ2-7; maybe TRBD2 (5 bases). Germline V gene data show CDR1 as MNHEY and CDR2 as SVGAGI. Trimming stripped 3 bases from V and 3 bases from J, with 12 bases between. The CDR3 is 14 residues long. The CDR3 spells CASSYSGWVYEQYF. In DNA form, the CDR3 reads TGTGCCAGCAGTTATTCGGGGTGGGTCTACGAGCAGTACTTC.

V gene TRBV11-3 combines with J gene TRBJ2-2, with a weak D call TRBD1 (6 bases). CDR1 and CDR2 (germline): SGHNT, YENEEA. The CDR3 extends over 16 amino acids. Trimming took 3 bases from V and 1 from J, leaving 12 bases between them. The CDR3 region is CASSLSPGVNTGELFF. The CDR3 DNA follows: TGTGCCAGCAGCTTGTCACCAGGGGTGAACACCGGGGAGCTGTTTTTT.

The genes are TRBV5-5 and TRBJ2-7, with 11 bases aligning to TRBD2. Germline loops: CDR1 SGHKS, CDR2 YYEKEE (reference sequence). With 0 bases clipped from V and 3 bases from J, the junction kept 17 bases outside the gene matches. CDR3 size: 20 residues. The CDR3 spells CASSLEGLAGGITLFYEQYF. The CDR3 nucleotides read TGTGCCAGCAGCTTGGAGGGCCTAGCGGGGGGAATTACCCTTTTCTACGAGCAGTACTTC.

This chain links TRBV13 with TRBJ1-1, with unresolved D. Per the germline V gene, CDR1 is PRHDT and CDR2 is FYEKMQ (reference sequence). The CDR3 is made up of 14 amino acids. V lost 1 base to trimming and J lost 1 base, with 7 bases between them. The CDR3 loop is CASSLARPNTEAFF. DNA for the CDR3: TGTGCCAGCAGCTTAGCGCGGCCGAACACTGAAGCTTTCTTT.

This sequence joins TRBV5-1 and TRBJ2-3; TRBD2 might be the D (5 bases). Germline V gene data show CDR1 as SGHRS and CDR2 as YFSETQ. V gave up 0 bases and J gave up 4 bases, with 12 bases separating them. This CDR3 has 15 residues. The CDR3 here is CASSLAVVGADTQYF. CDR3 in DNA: TGCGCCAGCAGCTTGGCCGTGGTCGGGGCAGATACGCAGTATTTT.

The rearrangement links TRBV12-3 or TRBV12-4 to TRBJ1-6; D not certain. The V end was cut by 9 bases, the J end by 12 bases, with 15 bases between. This CDR3 has 12 residues. CDR3: CASGRSGLPLHF. The CDR3 region has the DNA TGTGCCAGTGGAAGGTCGGGATTACCCCTCCACTTT.

The chain employs TRBV7-8 and TRBJ2-1; possible D gene TRBD2, 6 bases. CDR3 length: 18 residues. Germline V gene sequence: CDR1 SGHVS, CDR2 FQNEAQ. The V end was cut by 0 bases, the J end by 4 bases, with 19 bases between. The CDR3 protein is CASSLAQTYGTRYNEQFF. CDR3 in DNA: TGTGCCAGCAGCTTAGCGCAAACATACGGGACTCGGTACAATGAGCAGTTCTTC.

This chain joins TRBV19 and TRBJ2-1; tentative D call: TRBD1 (6 bases). The V gene's germline CDR1 is LNHDA and CDR2 SQIVND (reference sequence). The CDR3 has 14 amino acids. V gave up 5 bases and J gave up 6 bases, with 14 bases separating them. CDR3 sequence reads: CASSQQGSINEQFF. DNA of the CDR3: TGTGCCAGTAGTCAACAGGGTTCAATCAATGAGCAGTTCTTC.

This chain uses TRBV5-1 with TRBJ2-7, with 10 nucleotides matching TRBD2. Germline trimming cut 7 bases from V and 4 bases from J; bases unmatched to any gene: 8. CDR3 length equals 14 residues. Germline CDR1 SGHRS, CDR2 YFSETQ. For the CDR3, the DNA is TGCGCCAGCCGCCTTGGACTAGCGGCTTACGAGCAGTACTTC. Its translation: CASRLGLAAYEQYF. The whole variable domain, remainder taken from reference TRBV5-1 and TRBJ2-7, is KAGVTQTPRYLIKTRGQQVTLSCSPISGHRSVSWYQQTPGQGLQFLFEYFSETQRNKGNFPGRFSGRQFSNSRSEMNVSTLELGDSALYLCASRLGLAAYEQYFGPGTRLTVT.

This chain uses TRBV10-2 with TRBJ1-6, with TRBD1 matching over 7 bases. The CDR3 length is 14 residues. With V trimmed by 6 bases and J by 10 bases, 9 bases remained unmatched. Germline CDR1 WSHSY, CDR2 SAAADI. CDR3 in amino acids: CASSDREMGSPLHF. For the CDR3, the DNA is TGCGCCAGCAGCGACAGGGAGATGGGCTCACCCCTCCACTTT.

This clone was detected once. This sequence joins TRBV7-2 and TRBJ1-1, with unresolved D. V lost 5 bases to trimming and J lost 4 bases, with 14 bases between them. The germline CDR1 and CDR2 sequences are SGHTA and FQGNSA. The CDR3 has 14 residues. The CDR3 protein is CASSPINSGTEAFF. CDR3 DNA: TGTGCCAGCAGCCCGATAAACTCCGGCACTGAAGCTTTCTTT.

A single count supports this clone. The V and J genes are TRBV27 and TRBJ1-1; 7 nucleotides line up with TRBD1. The J segment lost 3 bases and the V segment lost 5 bases, leaving 3 bases of the junction unmatched. The CDR3 contains 13 residues. Germline V gene sequence: CDR1 MNHEY, CDR2 SMNVEV (reference sequence). CDR3: CASSPGTDTEAFF. The DNA for the CDR3 is TGTGCCAGCAGTCCGGGGACAGACACTGAAGCTTTCTTT.

The chain uses TRBV6-5 and TRBJ2-7; 10 bases are shared with TRBD1. V dropped 10 bases and J dropped 2; count of bases not matched to a gene: 2. The germline gives CDR1 MNHEY, CDR2 SVGAGI. CDR3 length equals 12 residues. The CDR3 is CATGTGAYEQYF. The DNA of the CDR3 is TGTGCCACCGGGACAGGGGCCTACGAGCAGTACTTC.

The rearrangement uses TRBV7-9 and TRBJ2-1; 9 bases match TRBD2. The germline gives CDR1 SEHNR, CDR2 FQNEAQ (reference sequence). After removal of 8 bases from V and 8 bases from J, the junction contained 7 bases not matched to a gene. The CDR3 runs 13 residues. This CDR3 is CASQGGGAHEQFF. The CDR3 DNA reads TGTGCCAGCCAGGGCGGGGGGGCCCATGAGCAGTTCTTC.

This clone was recorded only once. This chain joins TRBV6-5 and TRBJ2-7; a weak D match, TRBD2 (6 bases). The CDR3 is made up of 14 amino acids. Germline V gives CDR1 MNHEY, CDR2 SVGAGI. Deletions cut 6 bases from V and 3 bases from J, with 15 bases between. The chain's CDR3 is CASRYLGGNYEQYF. The CDR3, as DNA: TGTGCCAGCAGATACCTCGGGGGAAACTACGAGCAGTACTTC.

This chain links TRBV29-1 with TRBJ1-3, with D maybe TRBD1 (6 bases). Germline CDR1 and CDR2: SQVTM and ANQGSEA. The CDR3 runs 14 residues. V dropped 4 bases and J dropped 3 bases, with 13 bases sitting between them. The CDR3 loop reads CSVGTGTLGNTIYF. The DNA for the CDR3 is TGCAGCGTTGGAACCGGGACACTTGGAAACACCATATATTTT.

The V and J genes are TRBV6-5 and TRBJ2-7; 9 nucleotides match TRBD1. This CDR3 comprises 15 residues. The V segment lost 6 bases and the J segment 2 bases; nucleotides outside the gene matches: 8. Germline V gene data show CDR1 as MNHEY and CDR2 as SVGAGI. CDR3 DNA: TGTGCCAGCAGCTCCACGGACAGGGGAGCCTACGAGCAGTACTTC. It translates to CASSSTDRGAYEQYF.